This TCR beta chain was found in a study of T cell clones after liver transplantation (dated by TCRdb to the late 2010s). Notes on the research overall: The samples were obtained from ITN030ST, a randomized trial that attempted immunosuppression withdrawal within 2 years after liver transplantation. No induction therapy was given to the subjects, and standard immunosuppression was administered until randomization at 12-24 months post-transplant. As an antigen-independent comparator for donor-reactive sequences, third party-reactive TCRbeta sequences were also identified from pre-transplant MLRs. Of the eight recipients, three were HCV-positive, while the remaining recipients had been transplanted for non-autoimmune, non-viral indications. The study cohort included 8 liver transplant recipients, of whom 3 were classified as tolerant and 5 as non-tolerant. Tolerance was defined as complete withdrawal of immunosuppression for at least one year without a rise in liver enzymes beyond twice the upper limit of normal. Blood samples were taken pre-transplant, pre-randomization before withdrawal, and post-randomization after full withdrawal or failed withdrawal. After a pre-transplant mixed lymphocyte reaction, TCRbeta sequencing was used to pinpoint donor-reactive T cell clones, which were subsequently tracked in post-transplant blood. The paper's findings and limits, for the study overall: Without allograft tissue specimens, donor-reactive T cells may have migrated into the graft rather than being deleted. Donor-reactive sequences declined more than third party-reactive ones, suggesting partial antigen-specific deletion unrelated to withdrawal success. Low numbers of available donor cells limited the measurable donor-reactive repertoire in two subjects. In 5 of 8 subjects, circulating donor-reactive CD4 TCRbeta sequences decreased significantly after transplant, regardless of tolerance or HCV status. Once repertoire turnover was taken into account, donor-reactive detection showed a significant reduction for CD4 in 7 of 8 subjects and for CD8 in 8 of 8. The conclusions were preliminary, being limited by small, heterogeneous patient numbers and by non-standardized post-transplant time points.

High-throughput TCRbeta CDR3 sequencing of frozen genomic DNA was performed by immunoSEQ, including PCR amplification, mapping, bias correction and internal controls. The paper's data handling went like this. Only productive rearrangements were retained, and each unique TCRbeta sequence was defined by its CDR3 nucleotide sequence together with its V and J gene. A sequence counted as donor-reactive only if the sequence showed at least 5-fold expansion in CFSE-low cells compared with unstimulated pre-transplant cells and had a frequency of at least 0.01%. Minimum frequency thresholds were set for each subject on the basis of the unstimulated sample with the lowest template count, so that a detection power of at least 90% was ensured. Repertoire turnover was measured by Jensen-Shannon divergence between the top 1000 TCRbeta sequences post- and pre-transplant. Changes in detection of donor-reactive sequences were tested with two-sided Fisher's exact tests. In its TCRdb copy, this immuneACCESS table keeps in-frame sequences only and misses some clones. Where compared with another copy, unresolved V genes explain less than half of these, and the others have no known cause. Clone size and the V and J calls come from that table; the DNA yielded D and trimming. This sample has about 74,000 clones in its table, and approximately 80% of those were observed once. Clones ranked in the top ten supply about 0.6% of the sample.

The time point label on this specimen signifies: pre-transplant. Thawed unstimulated PBMCs were stained for CD3, CD4 and CD8 and FACS-sorted into CD3+CD4+ and CD3+CD8+ populations. Each of the 8 studied subjects was randomized to immunosuppression withdrawal. The Qiagen DNeasy Blood and Tissue Kit was used for isolation of genomic DNA. On this clone itself: No cognate antigen has been identified for it. No much larger clonotype is one base removed from it; base qualities were not supplied.

Germline trimming amounts to 10 bases on V and 4 bases on J, with 15 as the count of junction bases outside the gene matches. The germline V gene sets CDR1 to ENHRY and CDR2 to SYGVKD. From cysteine to phenylalanine, the CDR3 is 15 amino acids long. Kept here is only the CDR3 DNA, which spans 45 bases and is read in frame from base 1. Rearrangement joined TRBV10-3 to TRBJ1-2, with TRBD1 matching 7 junction bases. The sample in question was CD4+ T cells from blood, obtained before liver transplant. The receptor was derived from a human donor who received a liver transplant. The CDR3 reads as follows: CATNHPQGSGYGYTF. In nucleotide form, the sequence is TGTGCCACCAACCATCCACAGGGGTCGGGCTATGGCTACACCTTC.